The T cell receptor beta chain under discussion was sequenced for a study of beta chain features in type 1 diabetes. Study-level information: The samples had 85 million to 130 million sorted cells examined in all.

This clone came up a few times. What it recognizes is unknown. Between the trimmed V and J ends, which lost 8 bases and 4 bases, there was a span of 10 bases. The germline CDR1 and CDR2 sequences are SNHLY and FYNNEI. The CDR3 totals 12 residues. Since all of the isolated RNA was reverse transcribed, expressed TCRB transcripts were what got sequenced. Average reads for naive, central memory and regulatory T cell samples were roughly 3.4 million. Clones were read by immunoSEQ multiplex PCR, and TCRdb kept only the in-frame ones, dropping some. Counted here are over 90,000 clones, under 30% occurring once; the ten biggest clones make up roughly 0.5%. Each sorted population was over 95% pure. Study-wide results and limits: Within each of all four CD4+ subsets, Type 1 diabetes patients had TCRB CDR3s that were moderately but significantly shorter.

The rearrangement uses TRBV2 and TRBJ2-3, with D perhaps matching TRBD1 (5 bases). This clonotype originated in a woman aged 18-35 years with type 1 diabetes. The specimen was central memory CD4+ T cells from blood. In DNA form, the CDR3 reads TGTGCCAGCCGACAGACCGCAGATACGCAGTATTTT. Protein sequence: CASRQTADTQYF.